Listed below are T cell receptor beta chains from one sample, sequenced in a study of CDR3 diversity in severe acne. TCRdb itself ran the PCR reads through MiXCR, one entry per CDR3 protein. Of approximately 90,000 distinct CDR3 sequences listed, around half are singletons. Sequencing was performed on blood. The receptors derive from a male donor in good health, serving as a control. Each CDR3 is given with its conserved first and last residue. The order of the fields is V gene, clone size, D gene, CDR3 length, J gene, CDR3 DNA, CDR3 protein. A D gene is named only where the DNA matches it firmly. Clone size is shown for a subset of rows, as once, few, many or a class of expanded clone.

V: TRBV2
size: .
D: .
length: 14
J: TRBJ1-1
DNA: TGTGCCAGCATACAGGCAGGGGCGTACACTGAAGCTTTCTTT
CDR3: CASIQAGAYTEAFF

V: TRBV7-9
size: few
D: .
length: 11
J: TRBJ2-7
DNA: TGTGCCAGCAGCTCAGGGTGGGAGCAGTACTTC
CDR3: CASSSGWEQYF

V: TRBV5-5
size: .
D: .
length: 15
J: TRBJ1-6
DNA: TGTGCCAGCAGCCGGACCTCAAGTCCCGATTCACCCCCTCACTTT
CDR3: CASSRTSSPDSPPHF

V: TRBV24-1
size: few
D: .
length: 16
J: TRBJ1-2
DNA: TGTGCCACCAGCGATGGCCGCGGGGGGGCCAACTATGGCTACACCTTC
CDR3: CATSDGRGGANYGYTF

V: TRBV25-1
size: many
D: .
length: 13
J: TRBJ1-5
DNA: TGTGCCAGCAGCGTGATAGAAGGGCAGCCCCAGCATTTT
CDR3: CASSVIEGQPQHF

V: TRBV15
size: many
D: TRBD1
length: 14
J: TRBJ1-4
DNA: TGTGCCACCAGCAGGGACAGGGGTAATGAAAAACTGTTTTTT
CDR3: CATSRDRGNEKLFF

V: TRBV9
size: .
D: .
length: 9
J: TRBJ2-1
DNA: TGTGCCAGCAGCGTAGAGCAGTTCTTC
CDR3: CASSVEQFF

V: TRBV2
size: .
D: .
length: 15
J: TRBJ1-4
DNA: TGTGCCAGCAGAACCGCCGGAACAGGGAAGGAAAAACTGTTTTTT
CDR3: CASRTAGTGKEKLFF

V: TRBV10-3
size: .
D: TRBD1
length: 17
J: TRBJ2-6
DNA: TGTGCCATCAGTGACCCCAGGGGGAACACTGGGGCCAACGTCCTGACTTTC
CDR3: CAISDPRGNTGANVLTF

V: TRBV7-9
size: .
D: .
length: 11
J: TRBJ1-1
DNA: TGTGCCAGCGAGTTGCGGGATGAAGCTTTCTTT
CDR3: CASELRDEAFF

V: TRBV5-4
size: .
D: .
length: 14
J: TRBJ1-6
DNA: TGTGCCAGCAGCGCCCCGGGACATAATTCACCCCTCCACTTT
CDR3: CASSAPGHNSPLHF

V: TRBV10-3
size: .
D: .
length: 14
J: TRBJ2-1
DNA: TGTTTTTTTTTTTTTTTTTCTGGGGACAATGAGCAGTTCTTC
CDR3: CFFFFFSGDNEQFF

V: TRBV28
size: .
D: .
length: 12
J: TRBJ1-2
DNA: TGTGCCAGCAGTTTACGCTTCTATGGCTACACCTTC
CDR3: CASSLRFYGYTF

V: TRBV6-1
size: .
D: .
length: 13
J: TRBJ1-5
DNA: TGTGCCAGCAGCCAAGGAAACGGTCAGCCCCAGCATTTT
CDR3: CASSQGNGQPQHF

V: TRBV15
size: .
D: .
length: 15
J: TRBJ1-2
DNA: TGTGCCACCAGCAGAGATAAGGCACGGGGGCATGGCTACACCTTC
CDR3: CATSRDKARGHGYTF

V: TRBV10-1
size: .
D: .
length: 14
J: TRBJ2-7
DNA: TGCGCCAGCAGTGCTAGGTTCCAAGCTTACGAGCAGTACTTC
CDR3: CASSARFQAYEQYF

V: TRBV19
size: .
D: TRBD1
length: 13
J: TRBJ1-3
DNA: TGTGCCACGGGACAGCACTCTGGAAACACCATATATTTT
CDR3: CATGQHSGNTIYF

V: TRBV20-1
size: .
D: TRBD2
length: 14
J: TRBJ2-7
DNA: TGCAGTGCTAGACTAGCGGGGGGGGCCTACGAGCAGTACTTC
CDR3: CSARLAGGAYEQYF

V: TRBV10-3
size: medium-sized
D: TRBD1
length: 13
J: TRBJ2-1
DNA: TGTGCCATCAATGTTGGGACAGACAATGAGCAGTTCTTC
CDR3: CAINVGTDNEQFF

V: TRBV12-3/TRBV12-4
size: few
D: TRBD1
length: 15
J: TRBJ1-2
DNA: TGTGCCAGCAGTTACTCCGGGACAGGGCTGGGGGGCTACACCTTC
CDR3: CASSYSGTGLGGYTF

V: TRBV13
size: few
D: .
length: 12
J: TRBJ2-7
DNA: TGTGCCAGCAGCCCCAACATCGGCGAGCAGTACTTC
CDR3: CASSPNIGEQYF

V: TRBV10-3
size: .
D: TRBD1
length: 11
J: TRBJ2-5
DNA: TGTGCCATCAGTGGACAGGGGAGCCAGTACTTC
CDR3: CAISGQGSQYF

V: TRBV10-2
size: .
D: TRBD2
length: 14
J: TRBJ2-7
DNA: TGCGCCAGCAGTGAACTAGCGGGGGGGTACGAGCAGTACTTC
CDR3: CASSELAGGYEQYF

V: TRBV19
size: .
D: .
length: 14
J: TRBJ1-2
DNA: TGTGCCAGTAGTATAGACCCCCCGGGAAATGGCTACACCTTC
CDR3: CASSIDPPGNGYTF

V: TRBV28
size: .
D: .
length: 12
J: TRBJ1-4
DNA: TGTGCCAGCAGGGCACAGGGAGGAAAACTGTTTTTT
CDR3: CASRAQGGKLFF

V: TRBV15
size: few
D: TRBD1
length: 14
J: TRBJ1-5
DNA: TGTGCCACCAGCGAGGGACAGGGCGATCAGCCCCAGCATTTT
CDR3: CATSEGQGDQPQHF

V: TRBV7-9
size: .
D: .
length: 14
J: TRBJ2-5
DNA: TGTGCCAGCAGCGGAGGGATGTACCAAGAGACCCAGTACTTC
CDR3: CASSGGMYQETQYF

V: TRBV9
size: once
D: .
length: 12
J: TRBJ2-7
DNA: TGTGCCAGCAGCGTTAACCGGGGGGAGCAGTACTTC
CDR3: CASSVNRGEQYF

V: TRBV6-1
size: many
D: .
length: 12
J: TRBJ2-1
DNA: TGTGCCAGCAGTGAAACTCTTGATGAGCAGTTCTTC
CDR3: CASSETLDEQFF

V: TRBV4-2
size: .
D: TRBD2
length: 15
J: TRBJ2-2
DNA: TGTGCCAGCACCCGGACTAGCGGGAACACCGGGGAGCTGTTTTTT
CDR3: CASTRTSGNTGELFF

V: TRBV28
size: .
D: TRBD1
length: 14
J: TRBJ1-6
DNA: TGTGCCAGCTCAACAGACAGGGAAGGGTCACCCCTCCACTTT
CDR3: CASSTDREGSPLHF

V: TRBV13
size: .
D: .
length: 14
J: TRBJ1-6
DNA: TGTGCCAGCAGCTTAAAGGGACTTTTTTCACCCCTCCACTTT
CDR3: CASSLKGLFSPLHF

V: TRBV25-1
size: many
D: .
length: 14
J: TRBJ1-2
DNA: TGTGCCAGCAGTGAATTTGGACAGAACTATGGCTACACCTTC
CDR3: CASSEFGQNYGYTF

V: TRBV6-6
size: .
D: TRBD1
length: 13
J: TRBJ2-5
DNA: TGTGCCAGCAGGGACAGGGGAGGAGAGACCCAGTACTTC
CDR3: CASRDRGGETQYF

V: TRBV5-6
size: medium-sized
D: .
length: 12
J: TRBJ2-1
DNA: TGTGCCAGCAGCTTACGAGACAATGAGCAGTTCTTC
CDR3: CASSLRDNEQFF

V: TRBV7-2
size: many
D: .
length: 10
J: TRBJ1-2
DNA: TGTGCCACACAATGGGATGGCTACACCTTC
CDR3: CATQWDGYTF

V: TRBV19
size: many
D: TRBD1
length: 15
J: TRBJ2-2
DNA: TGTGCCAGTAGTATGGGGACAGGGGGCACCGGGGAGCTGTTTTTT
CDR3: CASSMGTGGTGELFF

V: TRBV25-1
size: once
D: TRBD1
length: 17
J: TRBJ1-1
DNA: TGTGCCAGCAGCCGGGCGGCGACCCCTAACAGGGGCGCTGAAGCTTTCTTT
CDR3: CASSRAATPNRGAEAFF

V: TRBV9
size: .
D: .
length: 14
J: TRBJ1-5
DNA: TGTGCCAGCAGCAGGGGGTTGGGCAATCAGCCCCAGCATTTT
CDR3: CASSRGLGNQPQHF

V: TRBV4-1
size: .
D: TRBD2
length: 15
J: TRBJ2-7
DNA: TGTGCCAGCAGCCAAGAACTAGCGGCGACTTACGAGCAGTACTTC
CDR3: CASSQELAATYEQYF

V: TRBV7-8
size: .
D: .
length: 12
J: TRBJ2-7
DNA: TGTGCCAGCAGCACAATCCCCGACGGGCAGTACTTC
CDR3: CASSTIPDGQYF

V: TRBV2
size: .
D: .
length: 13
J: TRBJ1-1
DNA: TGTGCCAGTCGATATAGAGGGAACACTAAAGCTTTCTTT
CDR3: CASRYRGNTKAFF

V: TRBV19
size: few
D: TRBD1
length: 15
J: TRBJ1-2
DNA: TGTGCCAGTAGTATTTCCCCAGGGGGGAATTATGGCTACACCTTC
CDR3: CASSISPGGNYGYTF

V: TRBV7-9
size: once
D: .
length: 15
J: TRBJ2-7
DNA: TGTGCCAGCAGCAGTCTCCAGGGTTCATCCTACGAGCAGTACTTC
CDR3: CASSSLQGSSYEQYF

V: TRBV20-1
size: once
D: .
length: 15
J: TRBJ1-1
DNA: TGCAGTGCTAGGGATTTGAGGCTCCGGAACACTGAAGCTCTCTTT
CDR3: CSARDLRLRNTEALF

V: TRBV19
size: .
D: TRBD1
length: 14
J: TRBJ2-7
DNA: TGTGCCTCAGGTGGGACAGGGACGACCTACGAGCAGTACTTC
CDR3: CASGGTGTTYEQYF

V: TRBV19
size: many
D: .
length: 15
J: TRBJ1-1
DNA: TGTGCCAGTAGTATGCCGGGACACCTGAACACTGAAGCTTTCTTT
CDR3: CASSMPGHLNTEAFF

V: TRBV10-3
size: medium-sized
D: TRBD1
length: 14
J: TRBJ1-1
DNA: TGTGCCATCCGCTCCGGGACAGGGAACACTGAAGCTTTCTTT
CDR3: CAIRSGTGNTEAFF

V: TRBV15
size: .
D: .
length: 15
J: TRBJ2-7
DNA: TGTGCCACCAGCAGAGATCGGGTAGGGGCCTACGAGCAGTACTTC
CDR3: CATSRDRVGAYEQYF

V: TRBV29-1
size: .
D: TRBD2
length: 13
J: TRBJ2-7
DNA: TGCAGCGTTGTAAGCGGGAGCGCCTACGAGCAGTACTTC
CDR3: CSVVSGSAYEQYF

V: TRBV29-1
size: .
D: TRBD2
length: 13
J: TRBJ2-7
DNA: TGCAGCGTTGGGACTAGCGGGAGTCCCGAGCAGTACTTC
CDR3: CSVGTSGSPEQYF

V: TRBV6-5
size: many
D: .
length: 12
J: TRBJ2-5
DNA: TGTGCCAGCAGCGGTACCGGGGAGACCCAGTACTTC
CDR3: CASSGTGETQYF

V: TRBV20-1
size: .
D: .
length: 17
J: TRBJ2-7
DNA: TGCAGTGCTAGAGATCTCACGGGCGGGCGTAGCCCCTACGAGCAGTACTTC
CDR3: CSARDLTGGRSPYEQYF